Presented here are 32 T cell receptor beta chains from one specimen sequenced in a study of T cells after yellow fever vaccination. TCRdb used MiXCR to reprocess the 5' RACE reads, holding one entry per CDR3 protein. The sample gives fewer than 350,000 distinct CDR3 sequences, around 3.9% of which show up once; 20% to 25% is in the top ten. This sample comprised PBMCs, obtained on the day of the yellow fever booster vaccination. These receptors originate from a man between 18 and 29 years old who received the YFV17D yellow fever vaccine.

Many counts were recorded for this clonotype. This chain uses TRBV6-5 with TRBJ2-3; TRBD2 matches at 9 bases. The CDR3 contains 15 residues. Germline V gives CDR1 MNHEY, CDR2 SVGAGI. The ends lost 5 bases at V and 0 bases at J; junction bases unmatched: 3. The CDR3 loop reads CASSLSGGSTDTQYF. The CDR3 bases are TGTGCCAGCAGTCTGAGCGGGGGGAGCACAGATACGCAGTATTTT.

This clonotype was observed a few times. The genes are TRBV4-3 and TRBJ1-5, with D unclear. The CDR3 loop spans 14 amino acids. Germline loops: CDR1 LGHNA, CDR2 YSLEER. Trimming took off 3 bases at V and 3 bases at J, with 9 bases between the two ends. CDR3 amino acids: CASSQGRDNQPQHF. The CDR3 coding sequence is TGCGCCAGCAGCCAGGGTAGAGACAATCAGCCCCAGCATTTT.

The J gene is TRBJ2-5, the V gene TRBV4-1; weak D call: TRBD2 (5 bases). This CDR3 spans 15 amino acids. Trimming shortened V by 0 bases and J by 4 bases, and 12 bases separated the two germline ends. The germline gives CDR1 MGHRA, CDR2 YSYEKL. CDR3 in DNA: TGCGCCAGCAGCCAAGATGCGACTATGTTAGAGACCCAGTACTTC. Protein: CASSQDATMLETQYF.

The CDR3 sequence is CASSLGRLDEQFF. The CDR3 DNA follows: TGTGCCAGCAGTTTAGGCAGGCTGGATGAGCAGTTCTTC. The rearrangement joins TRBV12-3 or TRBV12-4 to TRBJ2-1; D remains unclear. Trimming shortened V by 1 base and J by 8 bases, and 9 bases separated the two germline ends. The CDR3 has 13 amino acids.

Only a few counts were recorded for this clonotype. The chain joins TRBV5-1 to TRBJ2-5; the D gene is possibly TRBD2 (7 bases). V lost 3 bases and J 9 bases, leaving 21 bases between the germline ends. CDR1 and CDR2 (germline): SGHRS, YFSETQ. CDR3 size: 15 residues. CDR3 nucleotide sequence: TGCGCCAGCAGCTGGGACAACTCAGCGGGGAGAGCCCAGTACTTC. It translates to CASSWDNSAGRAQYF.

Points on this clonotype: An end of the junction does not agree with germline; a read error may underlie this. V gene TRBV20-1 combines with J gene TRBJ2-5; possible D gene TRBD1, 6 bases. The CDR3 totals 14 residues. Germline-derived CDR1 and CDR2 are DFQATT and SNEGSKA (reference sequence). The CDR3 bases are TGCAGTGCTATCGGGACACTACAATCTCTTACCCACTACTTC. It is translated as CSAIGTLQSLTHYF.

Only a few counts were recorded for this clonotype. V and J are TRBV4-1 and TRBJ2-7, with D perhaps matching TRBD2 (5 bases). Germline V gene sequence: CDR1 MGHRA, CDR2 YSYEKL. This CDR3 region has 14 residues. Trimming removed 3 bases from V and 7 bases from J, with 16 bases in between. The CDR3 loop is CASSHPPASKEQYF. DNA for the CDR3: TGCGCCAGCAGCCACCCCCCCGCTAGCAAAGAGCAGTACTTC.

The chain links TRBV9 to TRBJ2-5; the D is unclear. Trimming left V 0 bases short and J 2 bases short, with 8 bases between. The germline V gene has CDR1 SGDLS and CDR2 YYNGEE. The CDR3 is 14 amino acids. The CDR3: CASSVGSGQETQYF. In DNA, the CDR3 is TGTGCCAGCAGCGTAGGGTCGGGTCAAGAGACCCAGTACTTC.

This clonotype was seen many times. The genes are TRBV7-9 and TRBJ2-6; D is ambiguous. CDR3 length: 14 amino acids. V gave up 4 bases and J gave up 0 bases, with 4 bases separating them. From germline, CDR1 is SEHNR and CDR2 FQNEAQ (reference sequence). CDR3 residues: CASSWSSGANVLTF. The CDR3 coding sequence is TGTGCCAGCAGCTGGAGCTCTGGGGCCAACGTCCTGACTTTC.

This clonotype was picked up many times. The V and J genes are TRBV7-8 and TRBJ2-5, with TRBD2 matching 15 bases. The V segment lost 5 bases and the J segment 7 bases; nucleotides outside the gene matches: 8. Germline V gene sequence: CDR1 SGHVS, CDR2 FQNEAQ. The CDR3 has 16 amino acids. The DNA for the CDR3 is TGTGCCAGCAGCCAAGGACTAGCGGGGGGGCTGGGGACCCAGTACTTC. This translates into CASSQGLAGGLGTQYF.

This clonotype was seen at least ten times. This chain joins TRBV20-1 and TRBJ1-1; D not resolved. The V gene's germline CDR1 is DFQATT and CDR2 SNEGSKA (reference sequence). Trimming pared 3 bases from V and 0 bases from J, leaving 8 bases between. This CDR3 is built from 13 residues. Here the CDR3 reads CSASWSLNTEAFF. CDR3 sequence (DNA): TGCAGTGCTAGTTGGTCTCTGAACACTGAAGCTTTCTTT.

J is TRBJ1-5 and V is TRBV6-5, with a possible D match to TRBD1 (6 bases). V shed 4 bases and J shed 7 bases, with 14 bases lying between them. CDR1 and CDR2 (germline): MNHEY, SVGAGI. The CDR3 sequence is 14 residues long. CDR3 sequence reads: CASSSTGVRQPQHF. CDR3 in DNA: TGTGCCAGCAGTTCGACAGGTGTAAGGCAGCCCCAGCATTTT.

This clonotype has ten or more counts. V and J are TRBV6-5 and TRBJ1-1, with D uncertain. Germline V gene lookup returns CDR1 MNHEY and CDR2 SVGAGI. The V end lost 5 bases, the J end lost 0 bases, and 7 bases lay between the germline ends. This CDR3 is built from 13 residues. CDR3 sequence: CASSDGMNTEAFF. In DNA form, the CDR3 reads TGTGCCAGCAGTGACGGGATGAACACTGAAGCTTTCTTT.

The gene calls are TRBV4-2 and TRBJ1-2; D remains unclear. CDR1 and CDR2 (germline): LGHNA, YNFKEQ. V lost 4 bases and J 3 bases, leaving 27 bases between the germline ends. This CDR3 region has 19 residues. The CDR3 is CASSPEEWRSTARYYGYTF. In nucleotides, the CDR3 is TGTGCCAGCAGCCCAGAAGAATGGAGAAGTACGGCCCGCTACTATGGCTACACCTTC.

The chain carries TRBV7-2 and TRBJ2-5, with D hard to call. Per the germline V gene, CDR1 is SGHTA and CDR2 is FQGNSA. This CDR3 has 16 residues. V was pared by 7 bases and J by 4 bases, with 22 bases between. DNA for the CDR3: TGTGCCAGCACCTTTACCATTGACATGCCTCGAGAGACCCAGTACTTC. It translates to CASTFTIDMPRETQYF.

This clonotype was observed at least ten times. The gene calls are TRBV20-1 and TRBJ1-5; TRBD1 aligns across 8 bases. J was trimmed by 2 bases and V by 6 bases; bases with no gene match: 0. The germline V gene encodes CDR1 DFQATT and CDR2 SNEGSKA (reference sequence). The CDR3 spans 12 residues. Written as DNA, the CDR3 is TGCAGTGCACAGGGGGGCAATCAGCCCCAGCATTTT. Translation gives CSAQGGNQPQHF.

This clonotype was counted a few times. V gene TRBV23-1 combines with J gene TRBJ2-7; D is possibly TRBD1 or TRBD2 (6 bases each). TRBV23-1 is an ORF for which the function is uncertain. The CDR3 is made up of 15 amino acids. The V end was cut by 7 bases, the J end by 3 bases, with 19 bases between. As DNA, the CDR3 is TGCGCCAGCAAGTCAAGATTGGAGGGGGACTACGAGCAGTACTTC. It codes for CASKSRLEGDYEQYF.

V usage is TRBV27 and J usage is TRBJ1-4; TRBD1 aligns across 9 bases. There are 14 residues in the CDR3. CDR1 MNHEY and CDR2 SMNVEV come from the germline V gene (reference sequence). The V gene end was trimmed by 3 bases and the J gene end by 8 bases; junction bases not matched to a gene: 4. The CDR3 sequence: CASSFTGGNEKLFF. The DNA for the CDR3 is TGTGCCAGCAGTTTTACAGGGGGCAACGAAAAACTGTTTTTT. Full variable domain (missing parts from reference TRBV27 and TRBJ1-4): EAQVTQNPRYLITVTGKKLTVTCSQNMNHEYMSWYRQDPGLGLRQIYYSMNVEVTDKGDVPEGYKVSRKEKRNFPLILESPSPNQTSLYFCASSFTGGNEKLFFGSGTQLSVL.

The CDR3 DNA reads TGCGCCAGCAGGCCAGCCCCCATTCCCGGGACTAGTTTTATAGATACGCAGTATTTT. This encodes CASRPAPIPGTSFIDTQYF. This chain links TRBV5-1 with TRBJ2-3, with 8 bases aligning to TRBD2. The CDR3 has 19 residues. Trimming removed 5 bases from V and 5 bases from J; junction bases left unmatched: 22. Germline V gene sequence: CDR1 SGHRS, CDR2 YFSETQ.

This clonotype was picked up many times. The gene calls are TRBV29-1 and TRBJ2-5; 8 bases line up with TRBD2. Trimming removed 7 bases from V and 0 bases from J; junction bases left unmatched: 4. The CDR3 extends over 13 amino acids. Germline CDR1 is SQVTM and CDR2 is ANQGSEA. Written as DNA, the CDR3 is TGCAGCGCGACACTAGCGGACCAAGAGACCCAGTACTTC. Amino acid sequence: CSATLADQETQYF.

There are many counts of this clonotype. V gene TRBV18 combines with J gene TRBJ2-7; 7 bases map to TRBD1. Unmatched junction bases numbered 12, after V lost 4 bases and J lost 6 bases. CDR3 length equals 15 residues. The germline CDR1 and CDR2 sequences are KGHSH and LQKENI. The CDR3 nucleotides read TGTGCCAGCTCACTGACCGGGACAGAACCTTTCGAGCAGTACTTC. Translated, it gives CASSLTGTEPFEQYF.

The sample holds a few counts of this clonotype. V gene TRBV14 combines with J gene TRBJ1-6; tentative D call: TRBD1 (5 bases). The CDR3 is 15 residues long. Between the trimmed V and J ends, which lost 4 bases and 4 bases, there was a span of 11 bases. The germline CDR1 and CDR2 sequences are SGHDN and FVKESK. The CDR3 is CASSLRTPYNSPLHF. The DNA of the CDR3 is TGTGCCAGCAGCCTCAGGACACCATATAATTCACCCCTCCACTTT.

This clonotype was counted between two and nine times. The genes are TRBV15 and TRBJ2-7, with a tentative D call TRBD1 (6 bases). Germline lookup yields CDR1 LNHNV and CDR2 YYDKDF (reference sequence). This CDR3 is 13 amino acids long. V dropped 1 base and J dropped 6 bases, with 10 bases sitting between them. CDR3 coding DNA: TGTGCCACCAGCAGAGGGCAGGGGCTCGAGCAGTACGTC. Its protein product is CATSRGQGLEQYV.

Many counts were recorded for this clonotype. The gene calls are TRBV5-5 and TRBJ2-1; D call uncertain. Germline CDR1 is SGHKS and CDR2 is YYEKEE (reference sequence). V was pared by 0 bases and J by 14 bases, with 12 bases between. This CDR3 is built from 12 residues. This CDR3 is CASSLAGPWEFF. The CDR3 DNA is TGTGCCAGCAGCTTGGCGGGCCCCTGGGAGTTCTTC.

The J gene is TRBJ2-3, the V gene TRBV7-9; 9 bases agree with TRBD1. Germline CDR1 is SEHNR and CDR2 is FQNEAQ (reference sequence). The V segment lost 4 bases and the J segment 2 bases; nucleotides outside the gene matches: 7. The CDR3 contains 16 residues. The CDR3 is CASSYPGQGNTDTQYF. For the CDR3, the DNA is TGTGCCAGCAGCTACCCGGGACAGGGAAACACAGATACGCAGTATTTT.

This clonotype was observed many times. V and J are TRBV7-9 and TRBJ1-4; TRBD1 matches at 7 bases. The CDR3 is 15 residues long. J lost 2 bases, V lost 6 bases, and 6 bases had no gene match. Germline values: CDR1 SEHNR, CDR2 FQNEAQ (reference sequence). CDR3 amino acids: CASRDQGGTNEKLFF. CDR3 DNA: TGTGCCAGCAGGGATCAAGGGGGCACTAATGAAAAACTGTTTTTT. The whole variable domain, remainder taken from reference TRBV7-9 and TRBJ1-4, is DTGVSQNPRHKITKRGQNVTFRCDPISEHNRLYWYRQTLGQGPEFLTYFQNEAQLEKSRLLSDRFSAERPKGSFSTLEIQRTEQGDSAMYLCASRDQGGTNEKLFFGSGTQLSVL.

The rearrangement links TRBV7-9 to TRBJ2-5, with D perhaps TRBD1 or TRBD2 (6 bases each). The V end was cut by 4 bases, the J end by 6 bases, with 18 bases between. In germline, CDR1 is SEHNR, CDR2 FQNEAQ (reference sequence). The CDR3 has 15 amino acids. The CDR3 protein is CASSSWAGEAKTQYF. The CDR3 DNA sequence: TGTGCCAGCAGCTCTTGGGCAGGGGAGGCGAAGACCCAGTACTTC.

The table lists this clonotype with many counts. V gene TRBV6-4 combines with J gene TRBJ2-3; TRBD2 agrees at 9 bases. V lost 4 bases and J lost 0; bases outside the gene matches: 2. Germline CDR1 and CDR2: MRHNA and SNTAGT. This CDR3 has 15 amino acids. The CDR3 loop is CASSGGGASTDTQYF. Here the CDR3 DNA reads TGTGCCAGCAGTGGCGGGGGGGCCAGCACAGATACGCAGTATTTT.

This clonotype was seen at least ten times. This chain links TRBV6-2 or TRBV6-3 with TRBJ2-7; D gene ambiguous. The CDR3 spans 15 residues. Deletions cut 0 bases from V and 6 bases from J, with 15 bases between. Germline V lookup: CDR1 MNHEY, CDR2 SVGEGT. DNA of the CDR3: TGTGCCAGCAGTTACTCGATTCTCTCGACACCCGAGCAGTACTTC. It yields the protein CASSYSILSTPEQYF.

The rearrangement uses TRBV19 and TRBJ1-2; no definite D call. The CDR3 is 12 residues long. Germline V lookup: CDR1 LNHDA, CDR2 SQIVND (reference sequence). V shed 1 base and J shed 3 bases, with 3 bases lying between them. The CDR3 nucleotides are TGTGCCAGTAGTATAGTGGACTATGGCTACACCTTC. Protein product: CASSIVDYGYTF. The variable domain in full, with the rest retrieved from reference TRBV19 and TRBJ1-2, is DGGITQSPKYLFRKEGQNVTLSCEQNLNHDAMYWYRQDPGQGLRLIYYSQIVNDFQKGDIAEGYSVSREKKESFPLTVTSAQKNPTAFYLCASSIVDYGYTFGSGTRLTVV.

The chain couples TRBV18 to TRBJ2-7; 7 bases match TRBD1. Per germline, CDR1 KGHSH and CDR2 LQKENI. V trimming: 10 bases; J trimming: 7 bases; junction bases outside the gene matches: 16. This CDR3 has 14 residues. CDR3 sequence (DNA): TGTGCCATCTCCTCTCCCGGACAGGCGAGGGAGCAGTACTTC. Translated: CAISSPGQAREQYF.

The CDR3 sequence is CASSQYIYRDMNTEAFF. The CDR3 DNA sequence: TGTGCCAGCAGCCAGTATATATACAGGGACATGAACACTGAAGCTTTCTTT. The chain employs TRBV4-2 and TRBJ1-1; D is possibly TRBD1 (6 bases). CDR3 length: 17 amino acids. Trimming removed 3 bases at V and 0 bases at J, with 17 bases between. Germline values: CDR1 LGHNA, CDR2 YNFKEQ.